This is a list of T cell receptor beta chains from one sample in a study of shared T cell receptors in the human thymus. The assay was immunoSEQ multiplex PCR, and TCRdb's table has in-frame clones only and misses some. The profile covers hundreds of thousands of clones, with more than 75% appearing a single time and 0.009% to 0.0095% taken by the ten largest. In addition, the sample was reused for a study of human thymus T cells.

Source material: thymocytes. The origin of the receptors is a boy younger than two with a congenital heart defect. Both conserved end residues are part of each CDR3. D genes are given only for firm matches. Not every row has a clone size; where given, it reads once, few, many or a size class.

cdr3_nt cdr3_aa v_call d_call clone_size j_call cdr3_length
TGTGCCAGCAGCTTAGGCGGAGTAGGGGCTAGCGGGAGGAACACCTACGAGCAGTACTTC CASSLGGVGASGRNTYEQYF TRBV7-8 TRBD2 - TRBJ2-7 20
TGTGCCAGTAGTCCCGACGTGGACAGTTACGGCTACACCTTC CASSPDVDSYGYTF TRBV19 - - TRBJ1-2 14
TGCGCCAGCAGCCAAGATCGGGGGGGCACTGAAGCTTTCTTT CASSQDRGGTEAFF TRBV4-3 - - TRBJ1-1 14
TGTGCCAGCAGTGGCCGGGGGGACCAAGAGACCCAGTACTTC CASSGRGDQETQYF TRBV6-1 TRBD2 - TRBJ2-5 14
TGCGCCAGCAGCCACAGGGACACACACAATGAGCAGTTCTTC CASSHRDTHNEQFF TRBV4-3 - once TRBJ2-1 14
TGCAGTGCTAGAGTGCCAGAGGCGCAGTATTTT CSARVPEAQYF TRBV20-1 - - TRBJ2-3 11
TGTGCCAGCAGTCGCCGGGACAGGAATTACGAGCAGTACTTC CASSRRDRNYEQYF TRBV28 TRBD1 few TRBJ2-7 14
TGTGCCATCAGTGAGTCGAAATCCCCTCCACCGGGGGGGAAGAGGGGTGAGCAGTTCTTC CAISESKSPPPGGKRGEQFF TRBV10-3 TRBD2 - TRBJ2-1 20
TGTGCCAGCAGCCAAGAGCGGGGGGATGGCCATAGAGAGCAGTTCTTC CASSQERGDGHREQFF TRBV4-2 TRBD2 - TRBJ2-1 16
TGTGCCAGCAGGGCAAGGGACAGGGAAGAGACCCAGTACTTC CASRARDREETQYF TRBV27 TRBD1 once TRBJ2-5 14
TGTGCCAGCAGCCCTCCGGGACAGGGGCCCTTCGGGTATGGCTACACCTTC CASSPPGQGPFGYGYTF TRBV5-6 TRBD1 - TRBJ1-2 17
TGCGCCAGCAGCTTATCAGGGCCGACAACACTTAATTCACCCCTCCACTTT CASSLSGPTTLNSPLHF TRBV5-1 - - TRBJ1-6 17
TGTGCCAGCAGCATGGGACTTGAGGGCTACGAGCAGTACTTC CASSMGLEGYEQYF TRBV5-6 - few TRBJ2-7 14
TGTGCCAGTAGTACCCAACAGCTGATTGGAGAAAAACTGTTTTTT CASSTQQLIGEKLFF TRBV19 - - TRBJ1-4 15
TGTGCCAGCAGTTATTACAGGGGAGGAAAGAGAACTGAAGCTTTCTTT CASSYYRGGKRTEAFF TRBV6-5 TRBD1 - TRBJ1-1 16
TGTGCCAGCAGTTTGGCTAGCGGGATCACAGATACGCAGTATTTT CASSLASGITDTQYF TRBV27 TRBD2 once TRBJ2-3 15
TGTGCCAGCAGCGCGGACCTGGGACAGGGGGCGGCCAAAAACATTCAGTACTTC CASSADLGQGAAKNIQYF TRBV9 TRBD1 - TRBJ2-4 18
TGCGCCAGCAGTAATACTAGCGGGAGCCCCTACAATGAGCAGTTCTTC CASSNTSGSPYNEQFF TRBV10-1 TRBD2 - TRBJ2-1 16
TGCGCCAGCAGCCAAGATCCCGGGAGTTTAACCTACGAGCAGTACTTC CASSQDPGSLTYEQYF TRBV4-3 - - TRBJ2-7 16
TGTGCCAGCTCAGACGCGGTTTGGGAGACCCAGTACTTC CASSDAVWETQYF TRBV18 - - TRBJ2-5 13
TGCAGCGCGTCCGGGACAGAGAACACTGAAGCTTTCTTT CSASGTENTEAFF TRBV29-1 TRBD1 - TRBJ1-1 13
TGTGCCAGTAGTCCGCGACAGGGACAAGAGACCCAGTACTTC CASSPRQGQETQYF TRBV19 TRBD1 - TRBJ2-5 14
TGTGCCAGCAGCCAACTTCAAGGGGGCGGGCATGAAAAACTGTTTTTT CASSQLQGGGHEKLFF TRBV14 TRBD1 - TRBJ1-4 16
TGCAGTGCTTCCGGTGGGGAAGACGGGATGTTT CSASGGEDGMF TRBV20-1 - - TRBJ2-3 11